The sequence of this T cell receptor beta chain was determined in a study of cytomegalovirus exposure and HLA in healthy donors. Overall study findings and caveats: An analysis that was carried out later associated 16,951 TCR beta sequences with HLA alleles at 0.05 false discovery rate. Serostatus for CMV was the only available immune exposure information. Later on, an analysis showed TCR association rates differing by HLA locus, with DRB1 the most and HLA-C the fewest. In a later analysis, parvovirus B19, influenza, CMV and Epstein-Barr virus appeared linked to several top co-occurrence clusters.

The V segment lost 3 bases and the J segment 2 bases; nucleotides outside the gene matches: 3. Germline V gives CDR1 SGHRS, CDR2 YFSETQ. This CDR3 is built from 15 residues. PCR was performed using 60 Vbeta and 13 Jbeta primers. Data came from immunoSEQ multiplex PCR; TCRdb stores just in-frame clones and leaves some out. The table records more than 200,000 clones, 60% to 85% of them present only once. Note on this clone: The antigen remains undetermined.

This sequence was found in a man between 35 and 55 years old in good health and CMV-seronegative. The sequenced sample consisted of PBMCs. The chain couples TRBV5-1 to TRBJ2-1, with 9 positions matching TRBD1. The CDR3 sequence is CASSSRDRAYNEQFF. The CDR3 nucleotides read TGCGCCAGCAGCTCCCGGGACAGGGCCTACAATGAGCAGTTCTTC.